One sample yielded the 32 T cell receptor beta chains listed below, sequenced in a study of CD8+CD57+ T cells in acquired aplastic anemia. TCR beta VDJ and CDR3 profiles were obtained from a genomic DNA template. TCRdb called the reads again in MiXCR, with one record for every CDR3 protein. The sample lists around 180,000 distinct CDR3 sequences, about 60% occurring once. Sequenced sample: sorted CD4+, CD8+, or CD8+CD57+ T cells (not recorded which) from PBMCs. The origin of the receptors is a human donor in good health.

This clonotype was observed many times. This chain joins TRBV11-2 and TRBJ2-3; D not certain. Trimming took off 3 bases at V and 0 bases at J, with 10 bases between the two ends. Germline CDR1 is SGHAT and CDR2 is FQNNGV. CDR3 length: 15 residues. The CDR3 DNA sequence: TGTGCCAGCAGCTTTAGTGCGGTTAGCACAGATACGCAGTATTTT. Protein product: CASSFSAVSTDTQYF.

This clonotype was recorded once. The V and J genes are TRBV25-1 and TRBJ1-3, with 8 positions matching TRBD1. This CDR3 contains 22 residues. V lost 2 bases, J lost 2 bases, and 23 bases stayed unmatched. The germline gives CDR1 MGHDK, CDR2 SYGVNS. The CDR3 DNA reads as TGTGCCAGCAGTGAACCTTGGACCGTCGGTGGGCAGGGGGCGTCCGCTGGAAACACCATATATTTT. This translates into CASSEPWTVGGQGASAGNTIYF.

Comments on this clonotype: One junction end does not reproduce the germline sequence, and a read error may be involved. This chain links TRBV15 with TRBJ1-2; the D is unclear. Looked up from germline, CDR1 is LNHNV and CDR2 is YYDKDF (reference sequence). The CDR3 spans 12 residues. CDR3 DNA: TGTACCACCAGCAGAGACCACTATGGCTACACCTTC. This encodes CTTSRDHYGYTF.

This clonotype was seen just once. J is TRBJ1-3 and V is TRBV7-8; no definite D call. From germline, CDR1 is SGHVS and CDR2 FQNEAQ. This CDR3 is 15 amino acids long. Trimming removed 0 bases from V and 2 bases from J, with 8 bases in between. CDR3 nucleotide sequence: TGTGCCAGCAGCTTAGCGCGGGGAGCTGGAAACACCATATATTTT. Translation gives CASSLARGAGNTIYF.

The V and J genes are TRBV19 and TRBJ2-3, with 9 bases aligning to TRBD1. Trimming at V came to 6 bases and at J to 2 bases, leaving 6 bases not matched to a gene. The germline V gene encodes CDR1 LNHDA and CDR2 SQIVND (reference sequence). The CDR3 is 15 residues long. The CDR3 reads CASSQGQGHTDTQYF. Here the CDR3 DNA reads TGTGCCAGTAGCCAAGGACAGGGGCACACAGATACGCAGTATTTT.

This clonotype was counted between two and nine times. This chain connects TRBV24-1 to TRBJ2-1, with TRBD2 matching 9 bases. Germline V gene sequence: CDR1 KGHDR, CDR2 SFDVKD. This CDR3 spans 15 amino acids. V was pared by 0 bases and J by 10 bases, with 6 bases of the junction left unmatched. The CDR3 nucleotides read TGTGCCACCAGTGATTTGGCGGGAGGGTTGAAGGAGCAGTTCTTC. Translation: CATSDLAGGLKEQFF.

This clonotype was detected only once. The chain has TRBV19 and TRBJ1-6, with a weak D call TRBD1 (6 bases). The CDR3 has 14 amino acids. Trimming stripped 8 bases from V and 3 bases from J, with 11 bases between. CDR1 is LNHDA and CDR2 is SQIVND in the germline V gene (reference sequence). As DNA, the CDR3 is TGTGCCAGTGGGGGGCAGGGCTATAATTCACCCCTCCACTTT. It is translated as CASGGQGYNSPLHF.

This clonotype was seen a handful of times. This chain joins TRBV7-9 and TRBJ1-6, with 9 bases aligning to TRBD1. Trimming removed 5 bases from V and 7 bases from J; junction bases left unmatched: 3. This CDR3 has 14 amino acids. Germline loops: CDR1 SEHNR, CDR2 FQNEAQ (reference sequence). DNA of the CDR3: TGTGCCAGCAGCCCAACAGGGGGCAATTCACCCCTCCACTTT. Translated, it gives CASSPTGGNSPLHF.

This rearrangement joins TRBV7-8 to TRBJ2-5, with D unclear. This CDR3 has 13 amino acids. Germline V gives CDR1 SGHVS, CDR2 FQNEAQ. Deletions cut 7 bases from V and 5 bases from J, with 14 bases between. This CDR3 reads CASTRQARETQYF. Here the CDR3 DNA reads TGTGCCAGCACTCGGCAGGCCAGGGAGACCCAGTACTTC.

The chain couples TRBV10-3 to TRBJ1-1; 7 nucleotides align to TRBD1. Germline values: CDR1 ENHRY, CDR2 SYGVKD. CDR3 size: 15 residues. J was trimmed by 4 bases and V by 10 bases; bases with no gene match: 15. CDR3 sequence (DNA): TGTGCCACGACCCCTGGGAGGGGGCAAGGCACTGAAGCTTTCTTT. Its protein product is CATTPGRGQGTEAFF.

This clonotype was seen repeatedly, ten times or more. This chain uses TRBV20-1 with TRBJ2-2; 12 bases align to TRBD2. Germline V gene sequence: CDR1 DFQATT, CDR2 SNEGSKA (reference sequence). Unmatched junction bases numbered 4, after V lost 5 bases and J lost 3 bases. The CDR3 contains 15 residues. The CDR3 coding sequence is TGCAGTGCTCCTCTAGCGGGAGGGCACACCGGGGAGCTGTTTTTT. Encoded protein: CSAPLAGGHTGELFF.

J is TRBJ2-1 and V is TRBV6-5; D is perhaps TRBD1 or TRBD2 (7 bases each). Trimming shortened V by 6 bases and J by 7 bases, and 19 bases separated the two germline ends. Germline CDR1 reads MNHEY; CDR2 reads SVGAGI. CDR3 size: 15 residues. The CDR3 region has the DNA TGTGCCAGCAGCTTAGGTCCAGGGGGGGGAAATGAGCAGTTCTTC. It yields the protein CASSLGPGGGNEQFF.

This rearrangement joins TRBV19 to TRBJ2-1; 9 bases fit TRBD2. Germline-derived CDR1 and CDR2 are LNHDA and SQIVND (reference sequence). With 3 bases clipped from V and 7 bases from J, the junction kept 13 bases outside the gene matches. The CDR3 spans 17 residues. In nucleotides, the CDR3 is TGTGCCAGTAGTATTTTGGGCGGGAGGGCCTCAGGGAATGAGCAGTTCTTC. It codes for CASSILGGRASGNEQFF.

The J gene is TRBJ2-7, the V gene TRBV29-1, with 8 positions matching TRBD2. The CDR3 spans 14 residues. The germline gives CDR1 SQVTM, CDR2 ANQGSEA. With V trimmed by 7 bases and J by 1 base, 9 bases remained unmatched. Here the CDR3 DNA reads TGCAGCGCAACCCTAGCGGGCCTATCCTACGAGCAGTACTTC. Protein product: CSATLAGLSYEQYF.

This chain links TRBV10-3 with TRBJ2-1; 12 positions match TRBD2. V shed 2 bases, J shed 1 base, and the junction held 3 bases outside the gene matches. The CDR3 totals 17 residues. CDR1 is ENHRY and CDR2 is SYGVKD in the germline V gene. The CDR3 sequence: CAISETSGGKSYNEQFF. Written as DNA, the CDR3 is TGTGCCATCAGTGAGACTAGCGGGGGGAAGTCCTACAATGAGCAGTTCTTC.

This rearrangement joins TRBV7-6 to TRBJ1-6; tentative D call: TRBD1 (5 bases). Germline CDR1 SGHVS, CDR2 FNYEAQ. The CDR3 runs 15 residues. The V end lost 5 bases, the J end lost 8 bases, and 16 bases lay between the germline ends. The CDR3 DNA reads as TGTGCCAGCAGCCCACAGGAGCAGAGGCATTCACCCCTCCACTTT. It translates to CASSPQEQRHSPLHF.

DNA for the CDR3: TGTGCCAGCAGTTCGGCCACAGGGAACGGGTACTATGGCTACACCTTC. Residues: CASSSATGNGYYGYTF. This chain links TRBV6-5 with TRBJ1-2; D perhaps matches TRBD1 (6 bases). Germline V CDR1 and CDR2: MNHEY, SVGAGI. Trimming removed 4 bases at V and 3 bases at J, with 18 bases between. The CDR3 contains 16 residues.

J is TRBJ1-2 and V is TRBV2; TRBD1 aligns across 7 bases. With 2 bases clipped from V and 5 bases from J, the junction kept 2 bases outside the gene matches. In germline, CDR1 is SNHLY, CDR2 FYNNEI. This CDR3 has 13 amino acids. The CDR3 DNA is TGTGCCAGCAGTGAACAGGGGGTTTATGGCTACACCTTC. Protein product: CASSEQGVYGYTF.

V gene TRBV5-4 combines with J gene TRBJ2-3, with TRBD1 matching 7 bases. Per the germline V gene, CDR1 is SGHNT and CDR2 is YYREEE (reference sequence). V gave up 1 base and J gave up 0 bases; unmatched junction bases: 2. This CDR3 spans 15 amino acids. DNA for the CDR3: TGTGCCAGCAGCTTGACAGGGGTGAGCACAGATACGCAGTATTTT. It codes for CASSLTGVSTDTQYF.

The table lists this clonotype with a few counts. V gene TRBV6-5 combines with J gene TRBJ1-2; TRBD1 matches 8 bases. CDR3 length: 16 amino acids. Germline V gene lookup returns CDR1 MNHEY and CDR2 SVGAGI. With 0 bases clipped from V and 5 bases from J, the junction kept 8 bases outside the gene matches. CDR3 in DNA: TGTGCCAGCAGTTACTCGCCGGCAGGGGGCGGGTATGGCTACACCTTC. Amino acid sequence: CASSYSPAGGGYGYTF.

The chain joins TRBV20-1 to TRBJ2-7; the D gene is possibly TRBD2 (7 bases). This CDR3 contains 15 residues. CDR1 and CDR2 (germline): DFQATT, SNEGSKA (reference sequence). Trimming removed 0 bases from V and 5 bases from J, with 17 bases in between. In nucleotides, the CDR3 is TGCAGTGCTAGAGATTTGGGGGGGGGCCAAGACGAGCAGTACTTC. As protein: CSARDLGGGQDEQYF.

This clonotype was recorded a few times. This may be a read error, as it is one base from a much larger clone. The chain carries TRBV5-1 and TRBJ2-7; D gene ambiguous. Germline CDR1 reads SGHRS; CDR2 reads YFSETQ. The CDR3 sequence is 14 residues long. The CDR3 DNA is TGCACCAGCAGCTTGGAATCTAGCTCCTACGAGCAGTACTTC. The encoded protein is CTSSLESSSYEQYF.

The chain employs TRBV7-6 and TRBJ1-6, with 7 bases matching TRBD1. This CDR3 is built from 12 residues. The germline V gene has CDR1 SGHVS and CDR2 FNYEAQ. With V trimmed by 9 bases and J by 12 bases, 8 bases remained unmatched. CDR3 protein: CASHDRVEPLHF. CDR3 in DNA: TGTGCCAGTCACGACAGGGTCGAACCCCTCCACTTT.

This chain uses TRBV19 with TRBJ2-1; the D gene is possibly TRBD2 (6 bases). The CDR3 sequence is 15 residues long. The V gene lost 3 bases and the J gene lost 0 bases, with 9 bases spanning the gap. The germline V gene encodes CDR1 LNHDA and CDR2 SQIVND (reference sequence). CDR3 sequence reads: CASSMGLSSYNEQFF. The CDR3 DNA is TGTGCCAGTAGTATGGGACTCAGCTCCTACAATGAGCAGTTCTTC.

The chain has TRBV7-6 and TRBJ2-2; 8 bases are shared with TRBD1. Germline V CDR1 and CDR2: SGHVS, FNYEAQ. Unmatched junction bases numbered 5, after V lost 5 bases and J lost 3 bases. The CDR3 is 15 amino acids. The chain's CDR3 is CASSPDREYTGELFF. The CDR3 region has the DNA TGTGCCAGCAGCCCGGACAGGGAGTACACCGGGGAGCTGTTTTTT.

This chain uses TRBV4-3 with TRBJ2-7; 7 nucleotides align to TRBD1. The germline V gene has CDR1 LGHNA and CDR2 YSLEER. J lost 4 bases, V lost 2 bases, and 5 bases had no gene match. CDR3 length: 14 residues. The CDR3: CASSQSTGWYEQYF. The CDR3 nucleotides are TGCGCCAGCAGCCAATCGACAGGGTGGTACGAGCAGTACTTC.

This clonotype was detected ten times or more. V is TRBV7-9 and J is TRBJ2-7, with 7 bases lining up with TRBD2. Germline-derived CDR1 and CDR2 are SEHNR and FQNEAQ (reference sequence). V was clipped by 5 bases and J by 6 bases; unmatched bases: 10. CDR3 length: 14 residues. CDR3 sequence reads: CASSPTGGSPEQYF. The CDR3 bases are TGTGCCAGCAGCCCCACCGGCGGGAGCCCCGAGCAGTACTTC.

The chain joins TRBV11-1 to TRBJ2-5; 7 nucleotides match TRBD1. V trimming: 7 bases; J trimming: 5 bases; junction bases outside the gene matches: 16. CDR1 and CDR2 (germline): SGHAT, FQDESV (reference sequence). The CDR3 consists of 16 residues. The CDR3 loop reads CASIQLLTGRYETQYF. The CDR3 DNA reads TGTGCCAGCATCCAACTACTGACAGGGCGGTATGAGACCCAGTACTTC.

At least ten counts were recorded for this clonotype. The V gene is TRBV29-1, the J gene TRBJ2-1; 13 nucleotides line up with TRBD2. The J segment lost 2 bases and the V segment lost 8 bases, leaving 6 bases of the junction unmatched. Per the germline V gene, CDR1 is SQVTM and CDR2 is ANQGSEA. CDR3 size: 15 residues. CDR3 region: CSSSLAGGPYNEQFF. DNA of the CDR3: TGCAGCTCCTCACTAGCGGGAGGGCCCTACAATGAGCAGTTCTTC.

The CDR3 bases are TGTGCCAGCAGCACTCGGACTAGCGGGGGGCTCGGATCCAAAGAGACCCAGTACTTC. It translates to CASSTRTSGGLGSKETQYF. The J gene is TRBJ2-5, the V gene TRBV11-2; the match to TRBD2 covers 14 bases. The CDR3 is made up of 19 amino acids. Trimming removed 5 bases from V and 3 bases from J; junction bases left unmatched: 14. In germline, CDR1 is SGHAT, CDR2 FQNNGV.

This clonotype was seen ten or more times. This chain uses TRBV15 with TRBJ1-6; D uncertain. This CDR3 comprises 16 residues. Trimming stripped 0 bases from V and 7 bases from J, with 13 bases between. Looked up from germline, CDR1 is LNHNV and CDR2 is YYDKDF (reference sequence). Here the CDR3 reads CATSRERAGANSPLHF. For the CDR3, the DNA is TGTGCCACCAGCAGAGAAAGGGCAGGAGCAAATTCACCCCTCCACTTT.

The DNA for the CDR3 is TGCGCCAGCAGCCAAGATCGTATAGGGGGAACTGAAGCTTTCTTT. This translates into CASSQDRIGGTEAFF. This chain links TRBV4-1 with TRBJ1-1; tentative D call: TRBD1 (6 bases). Trimming stripped 0 bases from V and 5 bases from J, with 13 bases between. Germline CDR1 MGHRA, CDR2 YSYEKL. CDR3 size: 15 residues.